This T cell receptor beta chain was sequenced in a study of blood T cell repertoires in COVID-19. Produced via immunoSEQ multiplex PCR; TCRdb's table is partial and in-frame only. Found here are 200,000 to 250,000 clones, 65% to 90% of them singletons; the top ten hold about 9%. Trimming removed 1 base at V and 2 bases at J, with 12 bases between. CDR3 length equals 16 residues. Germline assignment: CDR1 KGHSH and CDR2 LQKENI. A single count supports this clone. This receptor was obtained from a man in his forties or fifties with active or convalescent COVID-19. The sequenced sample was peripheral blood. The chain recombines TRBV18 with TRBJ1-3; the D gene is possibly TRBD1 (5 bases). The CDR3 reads CASSPQNRSPGNTIYF. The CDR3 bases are TGTGCCAGCTCACCACAAAACAGGAGCCCTGGAAACACCATATATTTT.